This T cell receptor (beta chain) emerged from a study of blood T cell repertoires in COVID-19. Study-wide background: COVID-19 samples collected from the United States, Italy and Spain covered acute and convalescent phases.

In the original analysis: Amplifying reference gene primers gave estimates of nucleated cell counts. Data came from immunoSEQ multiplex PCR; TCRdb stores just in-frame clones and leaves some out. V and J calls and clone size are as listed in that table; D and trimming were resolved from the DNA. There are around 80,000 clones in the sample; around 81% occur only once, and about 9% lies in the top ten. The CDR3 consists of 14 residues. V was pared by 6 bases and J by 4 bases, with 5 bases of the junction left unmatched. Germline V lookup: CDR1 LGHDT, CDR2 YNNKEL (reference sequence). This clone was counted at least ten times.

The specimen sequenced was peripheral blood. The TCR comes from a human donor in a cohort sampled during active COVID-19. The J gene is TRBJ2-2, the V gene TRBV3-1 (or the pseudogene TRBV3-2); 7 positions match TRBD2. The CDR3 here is CASRRRGGTGELFF. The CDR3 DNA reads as TGTGCCAGCAGACGCCGCGGGGGCACCGGGGAGCTGTTTTTT.